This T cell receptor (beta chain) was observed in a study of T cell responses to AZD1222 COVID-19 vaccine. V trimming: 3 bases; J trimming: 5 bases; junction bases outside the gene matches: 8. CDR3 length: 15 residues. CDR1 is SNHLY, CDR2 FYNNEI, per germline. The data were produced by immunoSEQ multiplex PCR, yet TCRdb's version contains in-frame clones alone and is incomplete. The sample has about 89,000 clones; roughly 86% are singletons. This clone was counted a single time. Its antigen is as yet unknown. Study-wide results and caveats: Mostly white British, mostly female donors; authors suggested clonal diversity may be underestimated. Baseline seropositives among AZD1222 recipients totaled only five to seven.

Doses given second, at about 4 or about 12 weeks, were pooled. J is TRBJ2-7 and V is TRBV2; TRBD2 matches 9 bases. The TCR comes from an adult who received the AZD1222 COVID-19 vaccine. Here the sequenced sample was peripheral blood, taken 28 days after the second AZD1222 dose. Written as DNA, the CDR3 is TGTGCCAGCAGTGATACGGATAGCGGGAGCAACGAGCAGTACTTC. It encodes CASSDTDSGSNEQYF.